This T cell receptor (beta chain) was captured in a study of immune evolution from preneoplasia to lung adenocarcinoma. Study findings and constraints: Later-stage lesions appeared to have more T cells, more diversity, less clonality.

The sample holds a few counts of this clone. The antigen is unknown. The germline CDR1 and CDR2 sequences are MDHEN and SYDVKM. This CDR3 has 14 residues. V lost 6 bases and J lost 5, with 16 bases in between. Assay: immunoSEQ multiplex PCR; the TCRdb copy retains only in-frame clones and omits some. The sample includes 4,000 or so clones, about four fifths of them seen just once. Material: FFPE invasive lung adenocarcinoma tissue. The receptor's source is a person aged 65 to 79 with invasive lung adenocarcinoma. The chain couples TRBV28 to TRBJ2-5; D is undetermined. The CDR3 DNA follows: TGTGCCAGCAGCCCGTCTGGCGGTGAGGAGACCCAGTACTTC. It translates to CASSPSGGEETQYF.